This T cell receptor (beta chain) is drawn from a study of patients and donors after allogeneic stem cell transplantation. TCRdb analysed the RT-PCR reads with MiXCR anew, one entry per CDR3 protein. The sample lists about 960,000 distinct CDR3 sequences, 15% to 20% seen once, with 5.5% to 6.5% in the top ten. This clonotype occurred once. The TCR was taken from a human donor who was either an allogeneic HSCT recipient or a stem cell or donor lymphocyte infusion donor (not recorded which). It is not recorded whose cells these are; they may come from a transplant donor. Material: blood, either unsorted or a sorted T cell fraction (not recorded which).

CDR3 coding DNA: TGTGCCAGCAAGAGGACAGGGCGGGAAAACTATAGCAATCAGCCCCAGCATTTT. Its protein is CASKRTGRENYSNQPQHF. The V call is TRBV21-1, the J call TRBJ1-5; TRBD1, the table's D call, was not compared with the DNA. TRBV21-1 is flagged as a pseudogene. The CDR3 runs to 18 residues.